This T cell receptor (beta chain) was documented in a study of vaccination and CD4 T cells after COVID-19. Whole-study context: Each post-COVID sample was drawn after diagnosis, and the median interval was around 100 days (range 35 to 161). Study outcomes and limitations: Spike mono-reactivity applied to 304 of 307 vaccine-specific clones detected in convalescent patients.

CDR1 is MNHNS and CDR2 is SASEGT in the germline V gene. Trimming took 6 bases from V and 5 from J; bases not matched to a gene: 8. CDR3 length: 14 amino acids. Time point described: late sampling 161 to 241 days after vaccination in three convalescent patients. The treatment: approximately 11-day PBMC culture with coronavirus spike peptide pools or control peptides (ViraFEST assay). On this clonotype: The target antigen is unknown.

Cultured CD4+ T-cell DNA underwent Oncomine TCR Beta short-read sequencing. TCRdb re-derived calls from the PCR reads in MiXCR, one entry per CDR3 protein. The sample carries 20,000 to 30,000 distinct CDR3 sequences, about 42% recorded once. This chain links TRBV6-1 with TRBJ2-5; 8 bases are shared with TRBD2. The sequence was obtained from a human donor who had recovered from COVID-19. Sample: CD4+ T cells from blood, cultured in vitro, taken about 7 months after SARS-CoV-2 vaccination. The DNA for the CDR3 is TGTGCCAGCAGCGAGCGGGGGACTAAGGAGACCCAGTACTTC. This sequence encodes CASSERGTKETQYF.